The next 2 T cell receptor beta chains were all read from a single sample in a study of persistence of HIV-infected CD4 T cells. Nonspecific anti-CD3/anti-CD28 bead stimulation represents the broad CD4+ T cell repertoire. CD4+ T cells upregulating both CD40 ligand and CD69 were sorted as responding cells. Their antigens remain unidentified. Sequencing used immunoSEQ version 4 in survey mode. The data were produced by immunoSEQ multiplex PCR, yet TCRdb's version contains in-frame clones alone and is incomplete. Here the sample spans fewer than 50,000 clones, about 89% being singletons. This sample comprised CD4+ T cells sorted from PBMCs after roughly 18-hour stimulation, obtained from a patient who received antiretroviral therapy. The source of these receptors is an adult man with HIV who was CMV-seropositive.

The CDR3 coding sequence is TGTGCCATCAGGGACTCCCAAAAGACGGCCGAGCAGTACTTC. Translating gives CAIRDSQKTAEQYF. The chain has TRBV10-3 and TRBJ2-7; tentative D call: TRBD2 (5 bases). Looked up from germline, CDR1 is ENHRY and CDR2 is SYGVKD. The CDR3 spans 14 residues. V lost 6 bases to trimming and J lost 6 bases, with 18 bases between them.

The chain has TRBV3-1 (or the pseudogene TRBV3-2) and TRBJ1-6; D not certain. The CDR3 runs 15 residues. Trimming removed 5 bases from V and 1 base from J, with 9 bases in between. Germline lookup yields CDR1 LGHDT and CDR2 YNNKEL (reference sequence). CDR3 sequence (DNA): TGTGCCAGCAGCTCGGACGTTTCCTATAATTCACCCCTCCACTTT. Protein product: CASSSDVSYNSPLHF.